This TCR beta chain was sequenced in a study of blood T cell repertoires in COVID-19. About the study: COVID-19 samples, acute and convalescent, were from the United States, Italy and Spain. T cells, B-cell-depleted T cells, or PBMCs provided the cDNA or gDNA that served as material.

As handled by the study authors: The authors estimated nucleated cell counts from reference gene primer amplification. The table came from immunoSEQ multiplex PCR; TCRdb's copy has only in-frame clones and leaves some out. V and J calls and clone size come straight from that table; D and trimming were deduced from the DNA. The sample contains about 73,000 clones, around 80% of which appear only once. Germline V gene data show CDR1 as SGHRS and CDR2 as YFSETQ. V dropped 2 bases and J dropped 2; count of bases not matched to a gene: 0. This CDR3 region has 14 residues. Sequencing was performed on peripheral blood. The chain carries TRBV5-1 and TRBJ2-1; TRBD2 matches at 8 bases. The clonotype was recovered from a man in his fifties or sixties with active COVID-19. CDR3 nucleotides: TGCGCCAGCAGCTTCGGGGGGGCCTACAATGAGCAGTTCTTC. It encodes CASSFGGAYNEQFF.